This T cell receptor beta chain was sequenced for a study of blood T cell repertoires in COVID-19. Study-level background: Spain, Italy and the United States supplied samples that represented acute and convalescent COVID-19. PBMCs, B-cell-depleted T cells, or T cells were the source of the cDNA or gDNA that made up the material.

Germline CDR1 SGHAT, CDR2 FQNNGV. Unmatched junction bases numbered 5, after V lost 1 base and J lost 2 bases. The CDR3 runs 15 residues. Assignments of participants to cohorts depended upon their own reported clinical history. The authors' processing: Scientists estimated how many nucleated cells there were by amplifying reference gene primers. The data were produced by immunoSEQ multiplex PCR, yet TCRdb's version contains in-frame clones alone and is incomplete. V, J and clone size are taken as reported in that table, and D and trimming were inferred from the DNA itself. The top ten clones hold around 5.2% of a sample with 150,000 to 200,000 clones, around 82% of them seen once.

Sequenced: PBMCs or T cells enriched from blood (not recorded which). This TCR was sampled from a woman aged 55-69 years with acute COVID-19. This chain connects TRBV11-2 to TRBJ2-7; 7 bases agree with TRBD1. The CDR3 coding sequence is TGTGCCAGCAGCTTAGCACAGGGGCCTGCCTACGAGCAGTACTTC. Its translation: CASSLAQGPAYEQYF.